This T cell receptor (beta chain) was retrieved from a study of blood T cell repertoires in COVID-19. The protocol was immunoSEQ multiplex PCR, while the TCRdb copy is restricted to in-frame clones and leaves out a portion. The sample consists of 80,000 or so clones, 70% to 90% of them appearing once. This clone has a single count. From germline, CDR1 is SQVTM and CDR2 ANQGSEA. This CDR3 is 16 amino acids long. V was pared by 4 bases and J by 5 bases, with 15 bases of the junction left unmatched. The chain carries TRBV29-1 and TRBJ2-5, with 8 nucleotides matching TRBD2. The sample taken for sequencing was peripheral blood. This receptor was obtained from a man aged 55-75 years with COVID-19, enrolled during active disease. The CDR3 here is CSVGTSGTTRRETQYF. CDR3 sequence (DNA): TGCAGCGTTGGCACTAGCGGAACGACCCGCAGGGAGACCCAGTACTTC.